This T cell receptor beta chain was recovered during a study of blood T cell repertoires in COVID-19. V was shortened by 4 bases and J by 8 bases, with 9 bases between the two germline ends. CDR1 is SGHDT, CDR2 YYEEEE, per germline. This CDR3 is 11 amino acids long. Profiling relied on immunoSEQ multiplex PCR, and the TCRdb table lists in-frame clones only, not all of them. The repertoire holds about 23,000 clones, 85% to 90% seen once, with around a sixth in the top ten. The sequenced material came from peripheral blood. The chain links TRBV5-6 to TRBJ1-2, with D unresolved. The receptor comes from a woman at least 80 years old with acute or convalescent COVID-19. The CDR3 bases are TGTGCCAGCAGCGCCGGGTTCGGCTACACCTTC. This codes for CASSAGFGYTF.